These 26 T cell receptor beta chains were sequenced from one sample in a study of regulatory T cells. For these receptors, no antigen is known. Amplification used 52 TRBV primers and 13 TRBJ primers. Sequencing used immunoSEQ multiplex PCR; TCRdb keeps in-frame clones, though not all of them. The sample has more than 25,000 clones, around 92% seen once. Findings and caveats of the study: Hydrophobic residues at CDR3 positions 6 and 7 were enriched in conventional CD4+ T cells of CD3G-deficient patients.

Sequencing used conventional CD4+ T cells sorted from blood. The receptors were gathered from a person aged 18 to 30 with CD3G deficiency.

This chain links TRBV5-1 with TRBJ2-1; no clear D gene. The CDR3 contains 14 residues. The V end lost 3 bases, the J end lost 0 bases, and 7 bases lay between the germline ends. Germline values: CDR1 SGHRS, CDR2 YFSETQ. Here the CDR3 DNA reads TGCGCCAGCAGCTCATCAGGCTCCTACAATGAGCAGTTCTTC. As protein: CASSSSGSYNEQFF. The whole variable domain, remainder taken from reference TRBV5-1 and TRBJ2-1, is KAGVTQTPRYLIKTRGQQVTLSCSPISGHRSVSWYQQTPGQGLQFLFEYFSETQRNKGNFPGRFSGRQFSNSRSEMNVSTLELGDSALYLCASSSSGSYNEQFFGPGTRLTVL.

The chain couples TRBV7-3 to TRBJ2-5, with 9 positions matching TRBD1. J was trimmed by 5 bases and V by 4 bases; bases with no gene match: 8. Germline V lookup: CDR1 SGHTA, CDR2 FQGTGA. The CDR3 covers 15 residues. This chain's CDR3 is CASSSTGGAGETQYF. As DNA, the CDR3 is TGTGCCAGCAGCTCTACAGGGGGCGCGGGGGAGACCCAGTACTTC.

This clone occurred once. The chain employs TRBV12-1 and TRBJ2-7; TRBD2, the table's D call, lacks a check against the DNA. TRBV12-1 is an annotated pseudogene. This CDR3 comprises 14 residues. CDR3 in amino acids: CASSLLNRPYEQYV. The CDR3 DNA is TGTGCCAGCAGCTTACTAAACCGTCCCTACGAGCAGTACGTC.

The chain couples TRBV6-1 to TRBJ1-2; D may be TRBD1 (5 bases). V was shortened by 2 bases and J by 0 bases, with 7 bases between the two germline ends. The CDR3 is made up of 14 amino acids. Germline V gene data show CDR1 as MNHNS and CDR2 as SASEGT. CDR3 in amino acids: CASSEQQANYGYTF. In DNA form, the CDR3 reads TGTGCCAGCAGTGAACAACAGGCTAACTATGGCTACACCTTC.

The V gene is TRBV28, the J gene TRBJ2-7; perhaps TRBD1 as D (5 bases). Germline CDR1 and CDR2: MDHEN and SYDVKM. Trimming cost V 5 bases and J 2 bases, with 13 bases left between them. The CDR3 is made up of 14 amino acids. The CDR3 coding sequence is TGTGCCAGCAGTACCCCAGGGCCCCCCTACGAGCAGTACTTC. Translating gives CASSTPGPPYEQYF.

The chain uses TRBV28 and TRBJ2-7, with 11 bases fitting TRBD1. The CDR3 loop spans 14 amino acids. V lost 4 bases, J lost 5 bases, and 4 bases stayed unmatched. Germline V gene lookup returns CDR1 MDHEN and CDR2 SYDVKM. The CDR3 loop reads CASSSPGQGDEQYF. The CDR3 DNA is TGTGCCAGCAGTTCGCCGGGACAGGGGGACGAGCAGTACTTC.

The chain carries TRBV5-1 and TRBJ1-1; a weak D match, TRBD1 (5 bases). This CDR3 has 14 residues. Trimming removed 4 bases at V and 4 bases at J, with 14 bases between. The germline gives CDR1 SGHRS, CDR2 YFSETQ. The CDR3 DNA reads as TGCGCCAGCAGCCCCGGGGCTAAAGCCACTGAAGCTTTCTTT. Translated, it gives CASSPGAKATEAFF.

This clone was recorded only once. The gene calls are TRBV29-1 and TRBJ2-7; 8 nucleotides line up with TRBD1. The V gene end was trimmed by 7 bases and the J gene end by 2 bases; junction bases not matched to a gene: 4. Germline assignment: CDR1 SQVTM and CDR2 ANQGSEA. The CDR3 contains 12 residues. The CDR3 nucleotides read TGCAGCGCCGGGACAGGAGCCTACGAGCAGTACTTC. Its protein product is CSAGTGAYEQYF.

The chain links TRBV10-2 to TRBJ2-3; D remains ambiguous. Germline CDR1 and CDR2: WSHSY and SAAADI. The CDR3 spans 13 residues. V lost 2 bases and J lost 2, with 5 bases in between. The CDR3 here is CASSETPTDTQYF. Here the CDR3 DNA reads TGCGCCAGCAGTGAGACCCCCACAGATACGCAGTATTTT.

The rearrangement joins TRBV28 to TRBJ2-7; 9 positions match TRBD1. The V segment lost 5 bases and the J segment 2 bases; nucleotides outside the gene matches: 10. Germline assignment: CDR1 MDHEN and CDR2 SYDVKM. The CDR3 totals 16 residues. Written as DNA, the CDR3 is TGTGCCAGCAGTCCCGCCCCGGGACAGGGCCCCTACGAGCAGTACTTC. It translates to CASSPAPGQGPYEQYF.

CDR3 region: CASSLPGGEQYF. The CDR3 coding sequence is TGTGCCAGCAGCTTACCAGGGGGCGAGCAGTACTTC. V and J are TRBV7-2 and TRBJ2-7, with 7 positions matching TRBD1. V trimming: 2 bases; J trimming: 6 bases; junction bases outside the gene matches: 1. There are 12 residues in the CDR3. Germline assignment: CDR1 SGHTA and CDR2 FQGNSA.

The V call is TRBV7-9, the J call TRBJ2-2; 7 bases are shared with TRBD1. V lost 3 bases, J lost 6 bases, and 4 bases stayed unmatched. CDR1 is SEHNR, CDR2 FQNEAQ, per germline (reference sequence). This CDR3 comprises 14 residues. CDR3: CASSFLGGAGELFF. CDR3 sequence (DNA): TGTGCCAGCAGCTTTTTAGGGGGCGCCGGGGAGCTGTTTTTT.

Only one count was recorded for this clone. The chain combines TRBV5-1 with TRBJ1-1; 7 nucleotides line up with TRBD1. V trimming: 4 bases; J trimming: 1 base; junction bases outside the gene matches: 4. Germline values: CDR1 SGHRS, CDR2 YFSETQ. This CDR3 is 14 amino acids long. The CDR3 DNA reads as TGCGCCAGCAGCCAACAGGGGAGGAACACTGAAGCTTTCTTT. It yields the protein CASSQQGRNTEAFF.

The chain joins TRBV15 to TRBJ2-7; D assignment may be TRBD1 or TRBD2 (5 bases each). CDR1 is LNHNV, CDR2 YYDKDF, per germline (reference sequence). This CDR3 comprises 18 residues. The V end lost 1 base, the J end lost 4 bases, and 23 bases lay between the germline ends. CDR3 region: CATSRGRGLSPSRYEQYF. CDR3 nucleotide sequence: TGTGCCACCAGCAGAGGACGGGGCCTGTCCCCTTCCCGATACGAGCAGTACTTC.

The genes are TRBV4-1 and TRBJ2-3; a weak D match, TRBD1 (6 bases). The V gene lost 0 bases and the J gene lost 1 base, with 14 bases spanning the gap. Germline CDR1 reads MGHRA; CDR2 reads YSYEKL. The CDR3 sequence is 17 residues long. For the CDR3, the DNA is TGCGCCAGCAGCCAAGATTATCCAGGGGAAGGCACAGATACGCAGTATTTT. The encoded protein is CASSQDYPGEGTDTQYF.

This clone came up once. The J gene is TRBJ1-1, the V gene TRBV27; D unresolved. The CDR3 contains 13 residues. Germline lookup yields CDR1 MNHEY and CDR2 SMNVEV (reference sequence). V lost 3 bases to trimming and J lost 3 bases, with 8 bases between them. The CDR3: CASSLGRDTEAFF. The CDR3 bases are TGTGCCAGCAGTTTGGGGAGAGACACTGAAGCTTTCTTT.

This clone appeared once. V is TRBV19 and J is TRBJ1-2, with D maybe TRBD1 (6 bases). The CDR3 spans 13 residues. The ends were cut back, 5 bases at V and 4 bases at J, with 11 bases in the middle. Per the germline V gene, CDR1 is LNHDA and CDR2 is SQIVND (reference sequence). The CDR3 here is CASSPQGGYGYTF. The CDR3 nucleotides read TGTGCCAGTAGTCCACAGGGCGGCTATGGCTACACCTTC. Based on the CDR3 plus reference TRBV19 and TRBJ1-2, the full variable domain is DGGITQSPKYLFRKEGQNVTLSCEQNLNHDAMYWYRQDPGQGLRLIYYSQIVNDFQKGDIAEGYSVSREKKESFPLTVTSAQKNPTAFYLCASSPQGGYGYTFGSGTRLTVV.

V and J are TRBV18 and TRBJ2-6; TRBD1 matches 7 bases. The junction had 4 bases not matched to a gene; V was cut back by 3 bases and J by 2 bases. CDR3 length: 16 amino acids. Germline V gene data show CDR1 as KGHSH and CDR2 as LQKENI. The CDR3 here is CASSPTGYAGANVLTF. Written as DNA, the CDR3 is TGTGCCAGCTCACCGACAGGGTACGCTGGGGCCAACGTCCTGACTTTC. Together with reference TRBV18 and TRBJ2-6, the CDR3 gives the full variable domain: NAGVMQNPRHLVRRRGQEARLRCSPMKGHSHVYWYRQLPEEGLKFMVYLQKENIIDESGMPKERFSAEFPKEGPSILRIQQVVRGDSAAYFCASSPTGYAGANVLTFGAGSRLTVL.

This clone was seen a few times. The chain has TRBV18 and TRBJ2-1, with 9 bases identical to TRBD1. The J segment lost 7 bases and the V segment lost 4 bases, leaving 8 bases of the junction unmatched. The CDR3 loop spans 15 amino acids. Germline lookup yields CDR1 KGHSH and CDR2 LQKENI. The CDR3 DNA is TGTGCCAGCTCACGATGGACAGGGGAAGGGAATGAGCAGTTCTTC. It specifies CASSRWTGEGNEQFF.

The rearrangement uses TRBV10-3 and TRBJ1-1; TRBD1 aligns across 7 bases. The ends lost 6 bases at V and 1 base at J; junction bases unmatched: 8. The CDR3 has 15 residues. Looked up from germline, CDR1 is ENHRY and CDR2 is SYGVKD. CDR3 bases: TGTGCCATCAGCCTCGACAGGGTAGAGAACACTGAAGCTTTCTTT. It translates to CAISLDRVENTEAFF.

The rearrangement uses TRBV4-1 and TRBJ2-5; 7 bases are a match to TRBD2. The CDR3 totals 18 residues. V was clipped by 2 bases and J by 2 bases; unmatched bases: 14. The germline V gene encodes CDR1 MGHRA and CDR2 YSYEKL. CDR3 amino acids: CASSQKLGRGGWQETQYF. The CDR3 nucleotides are TGCGCCAGCAGCCAAAAGCTCGGGCGGGGAGGGTGGCAAGAGACCCAGTACTTC.

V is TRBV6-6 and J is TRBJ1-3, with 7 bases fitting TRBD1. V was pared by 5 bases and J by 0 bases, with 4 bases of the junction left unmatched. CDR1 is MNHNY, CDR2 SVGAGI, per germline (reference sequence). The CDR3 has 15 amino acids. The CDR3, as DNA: TGTGCCAGCAGTCCAACAGGGGTCTCTGGAAACACCATATATTTT. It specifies CASSPTGVSGNTIYF.

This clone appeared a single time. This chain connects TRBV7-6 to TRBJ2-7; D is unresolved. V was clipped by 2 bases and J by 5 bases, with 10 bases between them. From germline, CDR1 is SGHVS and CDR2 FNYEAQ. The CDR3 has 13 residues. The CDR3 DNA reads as TGTGCCAGCAGCTTAAACCCCCTGGACGAGCAGTACTTC. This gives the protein CASSLNPLDEQYF.

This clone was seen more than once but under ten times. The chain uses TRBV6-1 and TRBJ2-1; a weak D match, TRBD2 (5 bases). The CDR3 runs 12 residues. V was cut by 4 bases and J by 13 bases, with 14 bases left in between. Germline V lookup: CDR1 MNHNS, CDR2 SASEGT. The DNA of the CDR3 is TGTGCCAGCAGTGTGGACCGGGATTTACAGTTCTTC. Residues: CASSVDRDLQFF.

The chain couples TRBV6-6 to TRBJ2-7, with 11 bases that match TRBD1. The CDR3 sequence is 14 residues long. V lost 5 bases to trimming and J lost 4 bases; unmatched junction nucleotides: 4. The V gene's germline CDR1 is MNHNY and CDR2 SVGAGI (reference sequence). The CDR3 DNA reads TGTGCCAGCAGTAGGGGGACAGGGGGGTACGAGCAGTACTTC. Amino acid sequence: CASSRGTGGYEQYF.

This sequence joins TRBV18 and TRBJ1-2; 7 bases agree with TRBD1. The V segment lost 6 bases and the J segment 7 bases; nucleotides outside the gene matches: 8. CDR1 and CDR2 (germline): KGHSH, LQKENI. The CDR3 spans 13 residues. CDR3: CASSPGQNLGYTF. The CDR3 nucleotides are TGTGCCAGCTCCCCGGGACAGAACCTTGGCTACACCTTC.